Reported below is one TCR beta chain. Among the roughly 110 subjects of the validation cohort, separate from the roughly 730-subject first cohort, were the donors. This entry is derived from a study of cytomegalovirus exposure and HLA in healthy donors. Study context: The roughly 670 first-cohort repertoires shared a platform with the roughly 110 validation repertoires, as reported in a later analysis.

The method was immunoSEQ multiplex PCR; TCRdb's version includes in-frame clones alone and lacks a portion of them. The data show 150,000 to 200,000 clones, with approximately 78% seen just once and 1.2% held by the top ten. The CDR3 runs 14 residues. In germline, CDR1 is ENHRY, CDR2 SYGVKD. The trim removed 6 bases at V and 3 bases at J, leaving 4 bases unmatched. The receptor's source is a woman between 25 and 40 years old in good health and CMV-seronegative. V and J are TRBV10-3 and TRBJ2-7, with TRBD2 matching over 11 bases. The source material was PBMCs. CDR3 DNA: TGTGCCATCAGCTACGGGACTAGCGGCTACGAGCAGTACTTC. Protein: CAISYGTSGYEQYF.